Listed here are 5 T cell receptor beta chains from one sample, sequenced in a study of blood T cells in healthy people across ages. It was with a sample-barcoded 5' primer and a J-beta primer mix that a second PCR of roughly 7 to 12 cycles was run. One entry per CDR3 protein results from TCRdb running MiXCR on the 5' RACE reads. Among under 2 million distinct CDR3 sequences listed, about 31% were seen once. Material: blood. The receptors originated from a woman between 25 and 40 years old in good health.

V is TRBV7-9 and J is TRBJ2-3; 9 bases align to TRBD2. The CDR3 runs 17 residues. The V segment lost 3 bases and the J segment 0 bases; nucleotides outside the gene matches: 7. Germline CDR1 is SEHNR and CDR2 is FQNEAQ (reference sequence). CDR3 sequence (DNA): TGTGCCAGCAGCTTTCCCCTACTAGCGGGTAGCACAGATACGCAGTATTTT. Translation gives CASSFPLLAGSTDTQYF.

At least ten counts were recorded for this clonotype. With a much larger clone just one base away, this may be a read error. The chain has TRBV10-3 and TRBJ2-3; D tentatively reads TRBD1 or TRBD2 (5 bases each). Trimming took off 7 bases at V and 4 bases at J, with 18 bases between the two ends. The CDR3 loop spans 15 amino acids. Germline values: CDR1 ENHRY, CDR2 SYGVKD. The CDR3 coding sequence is TGTGCCATCACGAGGGGAAGGGGCCCGGCAGATACGCAGTATTTT. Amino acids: CAITRGRGPADTQYF.

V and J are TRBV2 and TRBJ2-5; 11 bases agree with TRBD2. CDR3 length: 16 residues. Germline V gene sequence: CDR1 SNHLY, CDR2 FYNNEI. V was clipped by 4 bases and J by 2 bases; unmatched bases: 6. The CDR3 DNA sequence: TGTGCCAGCAGTGTCTTACTAGCGGGGGTGCAAGAGACCCAGTACTTC. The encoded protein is CASSVLLAGVQETQYF.

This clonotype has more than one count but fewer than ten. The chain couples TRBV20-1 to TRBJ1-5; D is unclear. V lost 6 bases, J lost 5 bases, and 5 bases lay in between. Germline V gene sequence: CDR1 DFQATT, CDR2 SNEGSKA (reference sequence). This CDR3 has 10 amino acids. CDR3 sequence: CSAGHQPQHF. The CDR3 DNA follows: TGCAGTGCCGGACATCAGCCCCAGCATTTT.

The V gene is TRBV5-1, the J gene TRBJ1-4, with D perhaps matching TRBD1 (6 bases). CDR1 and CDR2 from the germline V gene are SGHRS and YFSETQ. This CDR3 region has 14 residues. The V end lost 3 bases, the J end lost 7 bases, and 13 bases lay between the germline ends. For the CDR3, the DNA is TGCGCCAGCAGCTCGAACCTACAGGGTGAAAAACTGTTTTTT. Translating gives CASSSNLQGEKLFF.